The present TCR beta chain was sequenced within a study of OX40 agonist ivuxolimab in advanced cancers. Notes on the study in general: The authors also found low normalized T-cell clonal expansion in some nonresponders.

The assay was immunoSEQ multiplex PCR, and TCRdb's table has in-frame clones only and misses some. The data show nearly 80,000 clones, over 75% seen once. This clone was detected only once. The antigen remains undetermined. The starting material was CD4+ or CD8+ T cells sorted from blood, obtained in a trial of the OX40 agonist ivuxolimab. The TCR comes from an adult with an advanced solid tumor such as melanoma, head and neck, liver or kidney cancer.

Here the CDR3 reads CASSSGQGARDTQYF. CDR3 DNA sequence: TGTGCCAGCAGCTCGGGACAGGGGGCGAGAGATACGCAGTATTTT. V is TRBV5-4 and J is TRBJ2-3; 12 bases are shared with TRBD1. There are 15 residues in the CDR3. After removal of 3 bases from V and 5 bases from J, the junction contained 4 bases not matched to a gene. Germline CDR1 and CDR2: SGHNT and YYREEE (reference sequence). Full variable domain (remainder filled in from reference TRBV5-4 and TRBJ2-3): ETGVTQSPTHLIKTRGQQVTLRCSSQSGHNTVSWYQQALGQGPQFIFQYYREEENGRGNFPPRFSGLQFPNYSSELNVNALELDDSALYLCASSSGQGARDTQYFGPGTRLTVL.